These 31 T cell receptor beta chains were all obtained from the same sample, sequenced in a study of blood T cell repertoires in COVID-19. The repertoire was sequenced with immunoSEQ multiplex PCR; TCRdb's copy has only in-frame clones and lacks some. The sample has approximately 100,000 clones, about 90% seen once. Sequencing was performed on peripheral blood. Receptors were obtained from a man over 45 with acute or convalescent COVID-19.

The chain uses TRBV5-1 and TRBJ1-6; TRBD1 matches at 10 bases. Germline loops: CDR1 SGHRS, CDR2 YFSETQ. V shed 0 bases, J shed 10 bases, and the junction held 7 bases outside the gene matches. The CDR3 has 16 residues. In DNA, the CDR3 is TGCGCCAGCAGCTTGGGACAGGGGGCCGGTGAGTCACCCCTCCACTTT. Its translation: CASSLGQGAGESPLHF.

The chain recombines TRBV28 with TRBJ1-1; TRBD1 might be the D (5 bases). The CDR3 totals 15 residues. Trimming took off 6 bases at V and 6 bases at J, with 20 bases between the two ends. The germline CDR1 and CDR2 sequences are MDHEN and SYDVKM. The CDR3 DNA is TGTGCCAGCAGAGGTGAGTGGGGGGATGGGCCTGAAGCTTTCTTT. It yields the protein CASRGEWGDGPEAFF.

The chain joins TRBV19 to TRBJ2-1; TRBD1 might be the D (5 bases). CDR3 length: 15 residues. Germline lookup yields CDR1 LNHDA and CDR2 SQIVND (reference sequence). V was cut by 2 bases and J by 0 bases, with 8 bases left in between. CDR3 bases: TGTGCCAGTAGTATACGGCAGGGCTCCTACAATGAGCAGTTCTTC. This codes for CASSIRQGSYNEQFF.

The chain uses TRBV3-1 (or the pseudogene TRBV3-2) and TRBJ2-1; weak D call: TRBD1 (5 bases). CDR3 length: 11 amino acids. Trimming cost V 5 bases and J 12 bases, with 11 bases left between them. In germline, CDR1 is LGHDT, CDR2 YNNKEL (reference sequence). The CDR3 DNA reads as TGTGCCAGCAGCTCTCAAAGGGGGCAGTTCTTC. It codes for CASSSQRGQFF.

The chain links TRBV15 to TRBJ2-7; tentative D call: TRBD1 (5 bases). CDR3 length: 13 residues. Germline CDR1 reads LNHNV; CDR2 reads YYDKDF (reference sequence). V shed 3 bases and J shed 6 bases, with 12 bases lying between them. DNA of the CDR3: TGTGCCACCAGCAGGATAGGGGTGGGCGAGCAGTACTTC. Residues: CATSRIGVGEQYF.

This clone was seen once. This chain joins TRBV5-6 and TRBJ2-5, with 10 bases fitting TRBD2. Germline CDR1 reads SGHDT; CDR2 reads YYEEEE. The CDR3 has 16 residues. The V segment lost 0 bases and the J segment 5 bases; nucleotides outside the gene matches: 7. The chain's CDR3 is CASSLAVGLAVETQYF. The CDR3 DNA reads TGTGCCAGCAGCTTGGCCGTTGGACTAGCGGTTGAGACCCAGTACTTC.

CDR3: CAYVAGKNDSPLHF. CDR3 coding DNA: TGTGCCTATGTGGCAGGGAAAAATGATTCACCCCTCCACTTT. The J gene is TRBJ1-6, the V gene TRBV28, with a weak D call TRBD1 (5 bases). V was clipped by 11 bases and J by 8 bases, with 19 bases between them. The CDR3 loop spans 14 amino acids. Germline CDR1 MDHEN, CDR2 SYDVKM.

This clone was observed a single time. V is TRBV19 and J is TRBJ1-3; no firm D call. This CDR3 has 13 residues. Trimming pared 3 bases from V and 4 bases from J, leaving 7 bases between. CDR1 is LNHDA, CDR2 SQIVND, per germline (reference sequence). This CDR3 is CASSMLEGNTIYF. As DNA, the CDR3 is TGTGCCAGTAGTATGTTGGAGGGAAACACCATATATTTT.

This chain connects TRBV9 to TRBJ2-2; 8 bases line up with TRBD2. Germline V gene data show CDR1 as SGDLS and CDR2 as YYNGEE. The CDR3 has 16 amino acids. Trimming at V came to 4 bases and at J to 1 base, leaving 6 bases not matched to a gene. Here the CDR3 reads CASSSDGGVNTGELFF. In DNA, the CDR3 is TGTGCCAGCAGCTCAGACGGGGGGGTGAACACCGGGGAGCTGTTTTTT.

The V call is TRBV2, the J call TRBJ1-5; tentative D call: TRBD1 (5 bases). The germline V gene has CDR1 SNHLY and CDR2 FYNNEI. The CDR3 is made up of 15 amino acids. The germline V and J ends were trimmed by 4 bases and 4 bases, with 14 bases remaining between them. The CDR3 loop is CASSGPGGWNQPQHF. The CDR3 nucleotides read TGTGCCAGCAGTGGCCCGGGGGGGTGGAATCAGCCCCAGCATTTT.

The gene calls are TRBV9 and TRBJ2-1, with TRBD1 identical over 12 bases. Germline values: CDR1 SGDLS, CDR2 YYNGEE. This CDR3 spans 17 amino acids. The ends lost 4 bases at V and 5 bases at J; junction bases unmatched: 10. The CDR3 region is CASSYLPGQGANNEQFF. CDR3 DNA sequence: TGTGCCAGCAGCTATCTACCGGGACAGGGGGCGAACAATGAGCAGTTCTTC.

The chain couples TRBV11-1 to TRBJ2-3, with 10 bases lining up with TRBD2. From germline, CDR1 is SGHAT and CDR2 FQDESV (reference sequence). Trimming removed 3 bases from V and 6 bases from J; junction bases left unmatched: 6. This CDR3 comprises 15 residues. Here the CDR3 DNA reads TGTGCCAGCAGCTTGCCGCTAGCGGGGGTCGATACGCAGTATTTT. Protein product: CASSLPLAGVDTQYF.

The rearrangement uses TRBV9 and TRBJ2-7; 7 bases match TRBD1. CDR1 is SGDLS and CDR2 is YYNGEE in the germline V gene. The length of the CDR3 is 18 residues. Trimming cost V 5 bases and J 7 bases; bases outside gene matches: 24. DNA of the CDR3: TGTGCCAGCAGTAGAAGGCTTCTGACAGGGCCCGAAATAGGGGAGCAGTACTTC. Translating gives CASSRRLLTGPEIGEQYF.

J is TRBJ2-1 and V is TRBV19; TRBD1 agrees at 10 bases. Germline CDR1 reads LNHDA; CDR2 reads SQIVND (reference sequence). This CDR3 region has 16 residues. V lost 5 bases to trimming and J lost 6 bases; unmatched junction nucleotides: 10. For the CDR3, the DNA is TGTGCCAGTAGTCCGAAAAGGACAGGGGGAAGCAATGAGCAGTTCTTC. Translation gives CASSPKRTGGSNEQFF.

V and J are TRBV18 and TRBJ1-5; tentative D call: TRBD1 (6 bases). The CDR3 loop spans 16 amino acids. Deletions cut 1 base from V and 0 bases from J, with 10 bases between. In germline, CDR1 is KGHSH, CDR2 LQKENI. In DNA form, the CDR3 reads TGTGCCAGCTCACCACTGGGGGCTGGTAGCAATCAGCCCCAGCATTTT. Residues: CASSPLGAGSNQPQHF.

The chain has TRBV3-1 (or the pseudogene TRBV3-2) and TRBJ2-3; 14 bases match TRBD2. After removal of 3 bases from V and 0 bases from J, the junction contained 11 bases not matched to a gene. The CDR3 contains 20 residues. Germline CDR1 LGHDT, CDR2 YNNKEL (reference sequence). The CDR3: CASSHRHPGLAGASTDTQYF. As DNA, the CDR3 is TGTGCCAGCAGCCACCGACATCCGGGACTAGCGGGGGCTAGCACAGATACGCAGTATTTT.

This clone was picked up a small number of times. V is TRBV6-5 and J is TRBJ2-2; possible D gene TRBD1, 5 bases. V lost 0 bases and J lost 7, with 12 bases in between. The CDR3 covers 15 residues. Germline assignment: CDR1 MNHEY and CDR2 SVGAGI. The CDR3 reads CASSYSQGISGELFF. CDR3 in DNA: TGTGCCAGCAGTTACTCTCAGGGAATAAGCGGGGAGCTGTTTTTT.

The genes are TRBV5-5 and TRBJ2-7; maybe TRBD1 (6 bases). Trimming removed 3 bases from V and 2 bases from J, with 15 bases in between. Germline V gives CDR1 SGHKS, CDR2 YYEKEE (reference sequence). The CDR3 has 15 residues. As DNA, the CDR3 is TGTGCCAGCAGCTCGGGACACATTCCTGCCTACGAGCAGTACTTC. It encodes CASSSGHIPAYEQYF.

The chain couples TRBV6-2 or TRBV6-3 to TRBJ2-5; 7 bases fit TRBD1. The V gene end was trimmed by 5 bases and the J gene end by 4 bases; junction bases not matched to a gene: 10. Germline V gene data show CDR1 as MNHEY and CDR2 as SVGEGT. The CDR3 contains 15 residues. CDR3 bases: TGTGCCAGCAGTCCAGGATACAGGGGTTCAGAGACCCAGTACTTC. Amino acid sequence: CASSPGYRGSETQYF.

The chain links TRBV6-5 to TRBJ1-1; 9 bases line up with TRBD1. V dropped 2 bases and J dropped 1; count of bases not matched to a gene: 5. CDR1 MNHEY and CDR2 SVGAGI come from the germline V gene. The length of the CDR3 is 16 residues. The CDR3, as DNA: TGTGCCAGCAGTTACCCGGACAGGGGAGGGAACACTGAAGCTTTCTTT. This sequence encodes CASSYPDRGGNTEAFF.

The CDR3 sequence is CASSLVASGVSEQFF. DNA of the CDR3: TGTGCCAGCAGCCTAGTGGCTAGCGGGGTGAGTGAGCAGTTCTTC. This sequence joins TRBV7-2 and TRBJ2-1; 9 positions match TRBD2. This CDR3 is 15 amino acids long. V gave up 5 bases and J gave up 9 bases; unmatched junction bases: 11. Per germline, CDR1 SGHTA and CDR2 FQGNSA.

J is TRBJ2-3 and V is TRBV2, with 7 bases lining up with TRBD1. CDR3 length: 15 amino acids. V shed 3 bases, J shed 2 bases, and the junction held 5 bases outside the gene matches. The germline CDR1 and CDR2 sequences are SNHLY and FYNNEI. The CDR3 protein is CASSDVGQSTDTQYF. CDR3 nucleotides: TGTGCCAGCAGTGATGTGGGACAGTCCACAGATACGCAGTATTTT.

This chain uses TRBV7-2 with TRBJ2-3; TRBD1 agrees at 7 bases. The ends lost 4 bases at V and 10 bases at J; junction bases unmatched: 5. Germline V CDR1 and CDR2: SGHTA, FQGNSA. The CDR3 has 12 residues. CDR3 nucleotides: TGTGCCAGCAGCTCGACAGGGACAGCGCAGTATTTT. Residues: CASSSTGTAQYF.

CDR3 bases: TGTGCCAGCCGGAGCGGGGGGGCCTCTGAGCAGTTCTTC. It is translated as CASRSGGASEQFF. The chain is built from TRBV12-3 or TRBV12-4 and TRBJ2-1; 10 nucleotides line up with TRBD2. This CDR3 contains 13 residues. The V segment lost 8 bases and the J segment 9 bases; nucleotides outside the gene matches: 7.

For this clone: A junction boundary mismatches the germline segment, possibly from a read error. The chain combines TRBV5-4 with TRBJ2-2; 9 nucleotides match TRBD2. CDR3 length: 15 amino acids. The germline V gene has CDR1 SGHNT and CDR2 YYREEE (reference sequence). The CDR3 spells CASSLGSGSTGELFF. Here the CDR3 DNA reads TGTGCCAGCAGTTTGGGTAGCGGGAGCACCGGGGAGCTGTTTTTT.

The rearrangement links TRBV5-1 to TRBJ2-7; TRBD2 might be the D (6 bases). V lost 7 bases and J lost 3, with 17 bases in between. This CDR3 is 14 amino acids long. The germline V gene encodes CDR1 SGHRS and CDR2 YFSETQ. CDR3 amino acids: CASRREEASYEQYF. The CDR3, as DNA: TGCGCCAGCCGCAGGGAGGAAGCGAGCTACGAGCAGTACTTC.

CDR3 in amino acids: CASSLGTVSNQPQHF. CDR3 DNA sequence: TGTGCCAGCAGTTTGGGGACAGTTAGCAATCAGCCCCAGCATTTT. The J gene is TRBJ1-5, the V gene TRBV2; 7 bases align to TRBD1. V was clipped by 5 bases and J by 0 bases; unmatched bases: 4. Germline CDR1 SNHLY, CDR2 FYNNEI. The CDR3 is 15 residues long.

The chain couples TRBV19 to TRBJ1-1; D is unresolved. From germline, CDR1 is LNHDA and CDR2 SQIVND (reference sequence). V lost 5 bases, J lost 0 bases, and 16 bases lay in between. The CDR3 is 16 residues long. CDR3 DNA sequence: TGTGCCAGTAGTCCCCCTCTGAGAGGGATGAACACTGAAGCTTTCTTT. Translating it yields CASSPPLRGMNTEAFF.

DNA of the CDR3: TGCGCCAGCAGCCCTATAGGGACTAGCGGGGATTTCACAGATACGCAGTATTTT. This codes for CASSPIGTSGDFTDTQYF. The chain uses TRBV5-1 and TRBJ2-3; the match to TRBD2 covers 13 bases. Germline V CDR1 and CDR2: SGHRS, YFSETQ. V lost 4 bases, J lost 2 bases, and 10 bases stayed unmatched. The CDR3 spans 18 residues. Full variable domain (outside the CDR3, taken from reference TRBV5-1 and TRBJ2-3): KAGVTQTPRYLIKTRGQQVTLSCSPISGHRSVSWYQQTPGQGLQFLFEYFSETQRNKGNFPGRFSGRQFSNSRSEMNVSTLELGDSALYLCASSPIGTSGDFTDTQYFGPGTRLTVL.

The V call is TRBV18, the J call TRBJ1-6; D uncertain. CDR3 length: 14 residues. Germline CDR1 is KGHSH and CDR2 is LQKENI. The ends were cut back, 6 bases at V and 6 bases at J, with 12 bases in the middle. This CDR3 is CASSADRGNSPLHF. The DNA of the CDR3 is TGTGCCAGCTCCGCGGATCGGGGTAATTCACCCCTCCACTTT.

The chain uses TRBV2 and TRBJ1-5; D perhaps matches TRBD1 (6 bases). Trimming left V 4 bases short and J 2 bases short, with 12 bases between. Germline V gene data show CDR1 as SNHLY and CDR2 as FYNNEI. The CDR3 has 15 residues. The CDR3 DNA sequence: TGTGCCAGCAGTGTCCGGGACACGGGCAATCAGCCCCAGCATTTT. This sequence encodes CASSVRDTGNQPQHF.